The present TCR beta chain was sequenced within a study of identical twins. Study results and caveats: Excess sharing between twins was weaker in beta out-of-frame sequences.

A single record per CDR3 protein comes from TCRdb applying MiXCR to the 5' RACE reads. Among 350,000 to 400,000 distinct CDR3 sequences listed, approximately 9.1% were seen once. This clonotype was observed a handful of times. The antigen is not known. Germline V gene data show CDR1 as DFQATT and CDR2 as SNEGSKA (reference sequence). The ends were cut back, 4 bases at V and 2 bases at J, with 14 bases in the middle. The CDR3 totals 14 residues. This chain connects TRBV20-1 to TRBJ1-1, with D perhaps TRBD1 (6 bases). Specimen: naive T cells sorted from blood. The TCR sequence derives from a woman aged 45-59 years in good health. This CDR3 reads CSATGGGGNTEAFF. CDR3 coding DNA: TGCAGTGCTACGGGGGGCGGGGGCAACACTGAAGCTTTCTTT.